This is a list of T cell receptor beta chains from one sample in a study of T cell clusters in autoimmune cytopenias. TCRdb re-called the multiplex PCR reads; one entry per CDR3 protein, DNA not given. This table holds about 3,300 distinct CDR3 sequences. The material sequenced was peripheral blood. The receptor set was obtained from a human donor with an autoimmune cytopenia or autoimmune hepatitis (not recorded which). Both conserved end residues are part of each CDR3. Each record gives: J gene, clone size, V gene, CDR3 protein. Where a row states a size, it is once, few, many or the class of an expanded clone; other rows omit it.

>TRBJ2-2|medium-sized|TRBV6-2/TRBV6-3
CASSRGSDGTGELFF
>TRBJ1-5|medium-sized|TRBV6-2/TRBV6-3
CASRTGSGNQPQHF
>TRBJ2-1|medium-sized|TRBV6-1
CASRLLSYNEQFF
>TRBJ2-6|medium-sized|TRBV5-4
CASSLVERGANVLTF
>TRBJ1-6|medium-sized|TRBV27
CASSLSGWGSPLHF
>TRBJ1-4|-|TRBV4-3
CASSRNSPGQGREKLFF
>TRBJ2-1|medium-sized|TRBV4-3
CASSPLAGDYNEQFF
>TRBJ1-1|medium-sized|TRBV10-3
CAIRRDRGSEAFF
>TRBJ2-5|medium-sized|TRBV12-3/TRBV12-4
CASSFGRAETQYF
>TRBJ2-7|medium-sized|TRBV20-1
CSARDPSSGGGPAYEQYF
>TRBJ2-3|medium-sized|TRBV19
CASSMARITTDTQYF
>TRBJ1-4|-|TRBV7-2
CASSFVFSGNEKLFF
>TRBJ2-1|-|TRBV6-2/TRBV6-3
CASSWAVHNEQFF
>TRBJ2-1|-|TRBV10-3
CAISEFYNEQFF
>TRBJ1-2|-|TRBV5-6
CASRPGGSVVYSYTF
>TRBJ2-1|-|TRBV4-3
CASSLGTSGAEQFF
>TRBJ2-7|medium-sized|TRBV6-2/TRBV6-3
CASSYPLWREGHSYEQYF
>TRBJ1-4|-|TRBV5-6
CASSGPGALELFF
>TRBJ2-7|medium-sized|TRBV6-5
CASTRSGRPHEQYF
>TRBJ2-5|-|TRBV5-1
CASSLLVEGWETQYF
>TRBJ2-7|-|TRBV29-1
CSAEDRDYEQYF
>TRBJ2-3|medium-sized|TRBV27
CASSLFAGGGASNADTQYF
>TRBJ2-2|medium-sized|TRBV30
CAWWTAQANTGELFF
>TRBJ2-3|medium-sized|TRBV12-3/TRBV12-4
CASSSSSGTDFTDTQYF
>TRBJ2-5|medium-sized|TRBV19
CATSDISWETQYF
>TRBJ2-2|medium-sized|TRBV15
CATSRDGTPNTGELFF
>TRBJ2-3|large|TRBV29-1
CSVEDPGQGTDTQYF
>TRBJ2-3|large|TRBV27
CASNPRGFTDTQYF
>TRBJ1-4|-|TRBV27
CASSKRGQGEKLFF
>TRBJ1-5|-|TRBV6-2/TRBV6-3
CARSYPPRQAPNQPQHF
>TRBJ1-2|-|TRBV7-2
CASSPMGDRPRGYTF